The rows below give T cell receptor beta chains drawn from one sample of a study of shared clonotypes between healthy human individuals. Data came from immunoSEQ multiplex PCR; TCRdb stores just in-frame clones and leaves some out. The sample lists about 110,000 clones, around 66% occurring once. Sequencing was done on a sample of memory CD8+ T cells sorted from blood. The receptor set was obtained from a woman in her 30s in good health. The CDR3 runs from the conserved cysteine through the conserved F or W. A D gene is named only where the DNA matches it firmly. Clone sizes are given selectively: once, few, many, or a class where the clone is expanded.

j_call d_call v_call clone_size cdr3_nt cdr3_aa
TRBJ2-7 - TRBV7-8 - TGTGCCAGCAGCTTAGAGGGGATCAGGCGCAACGAGCAGTACTTC CASSLEGIRRNEQYF
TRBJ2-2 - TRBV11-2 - TGTGCCAGCAGCTTAGGTTCGGGGATCTACACCGGGGAGCTGTTTTTT CASSLGSGIYTGELFF
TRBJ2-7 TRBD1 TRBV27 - TGTGCCAGCAGTTTACTCCAGGGGGCCTACGAGCAGTACTTC CASSLLQGAYEQYF
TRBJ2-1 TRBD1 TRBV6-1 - TGTGCCAGCACACGTGGGACAGGGGGCTACAATGAGCAGTTCTTC CASTRGTGGYNEQFF
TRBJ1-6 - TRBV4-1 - TGCGCCAGCAGCCGGGGCGGCCGAAATTCACCCCTCCACTTT CASSRGGRNSPLHF
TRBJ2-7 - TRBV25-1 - TGTGCCAGCAGTGACCGGCAATCCTACGAGCAGTACTTC CASSDRQSYEQYF
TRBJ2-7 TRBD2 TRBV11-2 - TGTGCCAGCAGCTTAGAACTAGCGGAGAAGCAGTACTTC CASSLELAEKQYF
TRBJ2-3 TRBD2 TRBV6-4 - TGTGCCAGCAGTGAGGCTAGCGGGAGCGCAGATACGCAGTATTTT CASSEASGSADTQYF
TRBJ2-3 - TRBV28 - TGTGCCAGTAACCGGGGGCAGTATTTT CASNRGQYF
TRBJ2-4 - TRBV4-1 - TGCGCCAGCAGCCAAGGAAGGGTCACGGAATTGGCCAAAAACATTCAGTACTTC CASSQGRVTELAKNIQYF
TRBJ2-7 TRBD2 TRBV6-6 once TGTGCCAGCAGTTACTCCCTGGGGGGGGACGAGCAGTACTTC CASSYSLGGDEQYF